This record covers a single T cell receptor beta chain. The entry originates in a study of blood T cell repertoires in COVID-19. About the study: There were acute and convalescent COVID-19 samples, and they came from the United States, Italy and Spain. In each case, the material was cDNA or gDNA derived from T cells, B-cell-depleted T cells, or PBMCs.

Per the original methods: Amplifying reference gene primers gave estimates of nucleated cell counts. The method was immunoSEQ multiplex PCR; TCRdb's version includes in-frame clones alone and lacks a portion of them. From that table come the V and J calls and clone size; the DNA was used to work out D and trimming. The data hold fewer than 35,000 clones, with 89% observed a single time. V was pared by 6 bases and J by 8 bases, with 10 bases between. The CDR3 has 12 residues. Sequencing was done on a sample of peripheral blood. The chain combines TRBV12-3 or TRBV12-4 with TRBJ1-4; no definite D call. This clonotype was sampled from an elderly man with acute or convalescent COVID-19. CDR3 amino acids: CASSQDSEKLFF. CDR3 DNA: TGTGCCAGCAGCCAAGATAGCGAAAAACTGTTTTTT.